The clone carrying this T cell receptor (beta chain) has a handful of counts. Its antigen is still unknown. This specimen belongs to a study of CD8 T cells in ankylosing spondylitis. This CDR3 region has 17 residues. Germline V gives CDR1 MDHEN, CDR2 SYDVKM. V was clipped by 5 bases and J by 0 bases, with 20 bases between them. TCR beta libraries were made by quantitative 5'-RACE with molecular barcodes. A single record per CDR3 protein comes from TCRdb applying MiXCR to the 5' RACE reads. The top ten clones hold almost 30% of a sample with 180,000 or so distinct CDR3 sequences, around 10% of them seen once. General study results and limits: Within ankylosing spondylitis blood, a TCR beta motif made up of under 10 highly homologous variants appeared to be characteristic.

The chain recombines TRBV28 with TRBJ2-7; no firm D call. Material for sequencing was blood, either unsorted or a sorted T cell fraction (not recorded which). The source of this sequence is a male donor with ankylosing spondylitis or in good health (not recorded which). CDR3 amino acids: CASSPKTFRHSSYEQYF. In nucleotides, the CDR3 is TGTGCCAGCAGTCCGAAAACATTCAGGCATAGCTCCTACGAGCAGTACTTC.